This entry concerns a single T cell receptor beta chain. Only in-frame clones appear in the TCRdb table, and some are missing; sequencing was by immunoSEQ multiplex PCR. The data show 700,000 to 750,000 clones, approximately 83% seen once. This sample was taken from a study of shared T cell receptors in the human thymus. The same sample was also used in a study of human thymus T cells.

The origin of this receptor is a girl in the first two years of life with a congenital heart defect. Sequencing used thymocytes.

The CDR3 loop is CASSPTTETQYF. Here the CDR3 DNA reads TGTGCCAGCAGCCCGACAACGGAGACCCAGTACTTC. The chain uses TRBV7-6 and TRBJ2-5; D is unresolved. There are 12 residues in the CDR3. Germline CDR1 SGHVS, CDR2 FNYEAQ. The V end was cut by 5 bases, the J end by 5 bases, with 9 bases between.